A single sample gave rise to the 24 T cell receptor beta chains below, sequenced in a study of OX40 agonist ivuxolimab in advanced cancers. Generated by immunoSEQ multiplex PCR, the TCRdb table keeps only in-frame clones and is missing some. The sample lists tens of thousands of clones; 70% to 90% were seen once. The source was CD4+ or CD8+ T cells sorted from blood, collected in a trial of the OX40 agonist ivuxolimab. Receptors were obtained from an adult with an advanced solid tumor such as melanoma, head and neck, liver or kidney cancer.

This rearrangement joins TRBV27 to TRBJ1-4; 9 bases match TRBD1. Germline assignment: CDR1 MNHEY and CDR2 SMNVEV (reference sequence). The CDR3 sequence is 15 residues long. Germline trimming cut 5 bases from V and 5 bases from J; bases unmatched to any gene: 6. This chain's CDR3 is CASSQSGTGNEKLFF. The CDR3 DNA sequence: TGTGCCAGCAGTCAGTCCGGGACAGGGAATGAAAAACTGTTTTTT.

V is TRBV7-9 and J is TRBJ1-4; D is unclear. V was trimmed by 5 bases and J by 7 bases, leaving 11 bases between them. This CDR3 has 13 amino acids. The germline gives CDR1 SEHNR, CDR2 FQNEAQ (reference sequence). The DNA of the CDR3 is TGTGCCAGCAGCGCCCGGCAGATTGAAAAACTGTTTTTT. This sequence encodes CASSARQIEKLFF.

The rearrangement uses TRBV28 and TRBJ1-2, with D perhaps matching TRBD1 (5 bases). The CDR3 covers 14 residues. The V end was cut by 10 bases, the J end by 5 bases, with 20 bases between. Germline-derived CDR1 and CDR2 are MDHEN and SYDVKM. The CDR3 loop reads CAMGGEGRGYGYTF. The DNA for the CDR3 is TGTGCCATGGGAGGGGAGGGGCGAGGATATGGCTACACCTTC.

On this clone: This sample also contains other DNA sequences that code for the same CDR3. The genes are TRBV5-1 and TRBJ1-4; 7 nucleotides match TRBD1. CDR1 and CDR2 (germline): SGHRS, YFSETQ. The CDR3 spans 15 residues. The V gene end was trimmed by 1 base and the J gene end by 7 bases; junction bases not matched to a gene: 7. Written as DNA, the CDR3 is TGCGCCAGCAGCTTGTTAGGGACAGTCGGTGAAAAACTGTTTTTT. Translating it yields CASSLLGTVGEKLFF.

This clone was counted once. This sequence joins TRBV6-1 and TRBJ2-1; 9 bases fit TRBD2. J gave up 7 bases and V 2 bases, and 9 bases lay outside the gene matches. The CDR3 has 16 amino acids. Germline CDR1 MNHNS, CDR2 SASEGT. Written as DNA, the CDR3 is TGTGCCAGCAGTGAACCTATCGCGGGAGGGTGGAATGAGCAGTTCTTC. Translated: CASSEPIAGGWNEQFF.

This clone was seen only once. The chain joins TRBV5-4 to TRBJ2-5; 8 bases are shared with TRBD2. CDR1 is SGHNT, CDR2 YYREEE, per germline (reference sequence). Trimming took 1 base from V and 2 from J; bases not matched to a gene: 4. The CDR3 runs to 15 residues. The CDR3 sequence is CASSLKREFQETQYF. The CDR3 bases are TGTGCCAGCAGCTTGAAGCGGGAGTTTCAAGAGACCCAGTACTTC.

This chain connects TRBV28 to TRBJ1-2; 9 bases align to TRBD1. The J segment lost 8 bases and the V segment lost 4 bases, leaving 14 bases of the junction unmatched. The CDR3 has 16 residues. Looked up from germline, CDR1 is MDHEN and CDR2 is SYDVKM. The DNA for the CDR3 is TGTGCCAGCAGTTACCCGCCGACAGGGGGGGGGAAAGGCTACACCTTC. This gives the protein CASSYPPTGGGKGYTF.

This clone was counted between two and nine times. This rearrangement joins TRBV5-1 to TRBJ1-4, with D unresolved. Germline loops: CDR1 SGHRS, CDR2 YFSETQ. The CDR3 loop spans 14 amino acids. Trimming took off 2 bases at V and 2 bases at J, with 7 bases between the two ends. The CDR3 loop reads CASSFGGTNEKLFF. CDR3 nucleotide sequence: TGCGCCAGCAGCTTCGGAGGGACTAATGAAAAACTGTTTTTT.

The chain links TRBV7-9 to TRBJ1-5, with TRBD1 matching over 9 bases. V shed 5 bases, J shed 7 bases, and the junction held 6 bases outside the gene matches. Per the germline V gene, CDR1 is SEHNR and CDR2 is FQNEAQ (reference sequence). The CDR3 has 14 residues. For the CDR3, the DNA is TGTGCCAGCAGCGGCCCCGGACAGGGGCAGCCCCAGCATTTT. Its protein is CASSGPGQGQPQHF.

The chain links TRBV7-9 to TRBJ2-6; D gene uncertain. V was trimmed by 5 bases and J by 0 bases, leaving 14 bases between them. The CDR3 is 17 residues long. The V gene's germline CDR1 is SEHNR and CDR2 FQNEAQ (reference sequence). The CDR3 region is CASSPRTGASGANVLTF. The CDR3 DNA reads as TGTGCCAGCAGCCCCCGGACGGGCGCCTCTGGGGCCAACGTCCTGACTTTC.

This chain joins TRBV2 and TRBJ2-2; D is ambiguous. The CDR3 has 16 amino acids. Trimming removed 3 bases from V and 2 bases from J, with 13 bases in between. Germline CDR1 reads SNHLY; CDR2 reads FYNNEI. CDR3 residues: CASSDVAPRNTGELFF. In DNA form, the CDR3 reads TGTGCCAGCAGTGATGTCGCACCAAGAAACACCGGGGAGCTGTTTTTT.

V usage is TRBV2 and J usage is TRBJ2-2, with 7 bases that match TRBD1. Germline V gene data show CDR1 as SNHLY and CDR2 as FYNNEI. J was trimmed by 1 base and V by 8 bases; bases with no gene match: 4. The CDR3 loop spans 14 amino acids. DNA of the CDR3: TGTGCCAGCGCCGGGACAGTGAACACCGGGGAGCTGTTTTTT. Translating it yields CASAGTVNTGELFF.

The chain carries TRBV6-5 and TRBJ1-5; D remains ambiguous. Trimming cost V 5 bases and J 5 bases, with 10 bases left between them. The CDR3 sequence is 13 residues long. Germline V lookup: CDR1 MNHEY, CDR2 SVGAGI. Here the CDR3 DNA reads TGTGCCAGCAGTGAAAGGTGGGATCAGCCCCAGCATTTT. The encoded protein is CASSERWDQPQHF.

The chain employs TRBV7-9 and TRBJ2-7, with 10 bases identical to TRBD1. The V gene's germline CDR1 is SEHNR and CDR2 FQNEAQ (reference sequence). V was pared by 0 bases and J by 2 bases, with 4 bases of the junction left unmatched. CDR3 size: 16 residues. The CDR3 reads CASSLARGQGAYEQYF. In DNA form, the CDR3 reads TGTGCCAGCAGCTTAGCTCGAGGACAGGGGGCCTACGAGCAGTACTTC.

This chain connects TRBV28 to TRBJ2-5; perhaps TRBD2 as D (5 bases). Per germline, CDR1 MDHEN and CDR2 SYDVKM. This CDR3 region has 14 residues. V shed 6 bases and J shed 5 bases, with 16 bases lying between them. The CDR3 loop reads CASSPSGIEETQYF. The CDR3, as DNA: TGTGCCAGCAGCCCCTCGGGAATCGAGGAGACCCAGTACTTC.

This clone has a single count. This chain links TRBV30 with TRBJ2-6; D is unresolved. The germline V gene encodes CDR1 GTSNPN and CDR2 SVGIG (reference sequence). The CDR3 length is 13 residues. Trimming stripped 6 bases from V and 1 base from J, with 7 bases between. The DNA of the CDR3 is TGTGCCTGCTATTCTTCTGGGGCCAACGTCCTGACTTTC. Protein sequence: CACYSSGANVLTF.

Here the CDR3 reads CASSLDAIQYF. In DNA form, the CDR3 reads TGTGCCAGCAGCTTAGATGCAATCCAGTACTTC. This rearrangement joins TRBV7-2 to TRBJ2-5; D not resolved. CDR1 is SGHTA, CDR2 FQGNSA, per germline. The CDR3 loop spans 11 amino acids. Trimming removed 1 base from V and 10 bases from J, with 7 bases in between.

The V call is TRBV7-2, the J call TRBJ2-1; D tentatively fits TRBD1 or TRBD2 (5 bases each). The CDR3 extends over 13 amino acids. Germline V CDR1 and CDR2: SGHTA, FQGNSA. V lost 5 bases to trimming and J lost 7 bases, with 12 bases between them. CDR3 nucleotides: TGTGCCAGCAGCAGGGACGGGCAGAATGAGCAGTTCTTC. Translation gives CASSRDGQNEQFF.

The chain couples TRBV11-2 to TRBJ2-2; D unclear. CDR1 is SGHAT, CDR2 FQNNGV, per germline. Trimming pared 7 bases from V and 1 base from J, leaving 10 bases between. The CDR3 spans 14 residues. The CDR3 loop is CASTDWKNTGELFF. Written as DNA, the CDR3 is TGTGCCAGCACCGACTGGAAGAACACCGGGGAGCTGTTTTTT.

The V and J genes are TRBV30 and TRBJ2-3; 10 positions match TRBD2. The CDR3 has 14 residues. Per the germline V gene, CDR1 is GTSNPN and CDR2 is SVGIG (reference sequence). J was trimmed by 3 bases and V by 2 bases; bases with no gene match: 2. The CDR3 DNA sequence: TGTGCCTGGAGTCCGGGACTAGCGACAGATACGCAGTATTTT. Amino acid sequence: CAWSPGLATDTQYF.

The chain is built from TRBV25-1 and TRBJ2-3; D is unresolved. The V gene's germline CDR1 is MGHDK and CDR2 SYGVNS. The CDR3 totals 16 residues. V lost 1 base and J 2 bases, leaving 13 bases between the germline ends. The DNA for the CDR3 is TGTGCCAGCAGTGAATTCGGGCAGGTGCACACAGATACGCAGTATTTT. Amino acids: CASSEFGQVHTDTQYF.

The chain uses TRBV28 and TRBJ2-5; the D call may be TRBD1 or TRBD2 (6 bases each). The CDR3 is 16 residues long. Trimming took 5 bases from V and 1 from J, leaving 17 bases between them. Germline V gene sequence: CDR1 MDHEN, CDR2 SYDVKM. The CDR3 DNA sequence: TGTGCCAGCAGTAGTAGGGGGGTCGTCCCCCAAGAGACCCAGTACTTC. Residues: CASSSRGVVPQETQYF.

The V gene is TRBV5-1, the J gene TRBJ1-1, with D uncertain. The CDR3 sequence is 15 residues long. Germline V gene sequence: CDR1 SGHRS, CDR2 YFSETQ. Trimming removed 0 bases at V and 1 base at J, with 10 bases between. The CDR3 here is CASSLGTAANTEAFF. The CDR3 DNA is TGCGCCAGCAGCTTGGGGACTGCCGCGAACACTGAAGCTTTCTTT.

The genes are TRBV10-1 and TRBJ2-1; D gene uncertain. This CDR3 region has 12 residues. Germline assignment: CDR1 WNHNN and CDR2 SYGVQD (reference sequence). The V gene lost 6 bases and the J gene lost 0 bases, with 3 bases spanning the gap. The CDR3 region is CASSLSYNEQFF. The CDR3 bases are TGCGCCAGCAGCCTCTCCTACAATGAGCAGTTCTTC.